The sequence of this T cell receptor (beta chain) was determined in a study of siplizumab effects on memory and regulatory T cells. The study's findings and limits: About 80-97% of proliferating CD4+ or CD8+ clones had no assignable naive or memory phenotype. Suppressive function of proliferating Tregs from siplizumab cultures was not confirmed.

Points on this clone: Its specificity is not known.

The table came from immunoSEQ multiplex PCR; TCRdb's copy has only in-frame clones and leaves some out. This sample has some 70,000 clones; around 90% occur once, and the top ten carry around 1.8%. CDR3 length: 16 amino acids. Germline values: CDR1 SGHTA, CDR2 FQGTGA. The germline V and J ends were trimmed by 5 bases and 0 bases, with 13 bases remaining between them. Source material: Tregs sorted from blood. V gene TRBV7-3 combines with J gene TRBJ2-2; the D gene is possibly TRBD2 (6 bases). The receptor comes from a human donor in good health. The CDR3: CASSARTNANTGELFF. The CDR3 DNA is TGTGCCAGCAGCGCCCGGACTAACGCGAACACCGGGGAGCTGTTTTTT.